The sequence of this T cell receptor (beta chain) was determined in a study of blood T cell repertoires in COVID-19. At the level of the study: Sources were T cells, B-cell-depleted T cells, or PBMCs; the material itself was cDNA or gDNA.

V lost 4 bases, J lost 1 base, and 14 bases stayed unmatched. Per germline, CDR1 SGHKS and CDR2 YYEKEE (reference sequence). The CDR3 is made up of 19 amino acids. Methods used by the authors: Reference gene primer amplification gave estimated nucleated cell counts. Assay used: immunoSEQ multiplex PCR; TCRdb lists only in-frame clones, some missing. V and J calls and clone size are given by that table; D and trimming were obtained from the DNA. The table records about 170,000 clones, 88% of them present only once. The sequence was obtained from a man in his sixties with acute or convalescent COVID-19. Sequences were obtained from peripheral blood. The chain uses TRBV5-5 and TRBJ2-3, with 11 bases identical to TRBD2. CDR3 protein: CASSPQTSGRGVGTDTQYF. The CDR3 DNA reads as TGTGCCAGCAGCCCTCAAACTAGCGGGAGAGGGGTTGGCACAGATACGCAGTATTTT.